The rows below give T cell receptor beta chains drawn from one sample of a study of blood T cell repertoires in COVID-19. This table comes from immunoSEQ multiplex PCR, and its TCRdb copy is limited to in-frame clones, with some not included. The sample lists around 320,000 clones; 85% to 90% were seen once. The specimen was PBMCs or T cells enriched from blood (not recorded which). Receptors were obtained from a woman in her late teens or twenties with acute COVID-19. The CDR3 runs from the conserved cysteine through the conserved F or W. A D gene is named only where the DNA matches it firmly. For some rows the clone size is stated as once, few or many, or as a class when expanded; others skip it.

d_call,j_call,v_call,clone_size,cdr3_aa,cdr3_nt
NA,TRBJ2-7,TRBV28,NA,CASSLIIGGPGEQYF,TGTGCCAGCAGTTTAATTATAGGAGGGCCCGGCGAGCAGTACTTC
NA,TRBJ2-3,TRBV30,NA,CAWSGGYVQDTQYF,TGTGCCTGGAGTGGAGGGTACGTACAAGATACGCAGTATTTT
NA,TRBJ2-3,TRBV18,NA,CASSPPRATDTQYF,TGTGCCAGCTCACCACCGCGGGCCACAGATACGCAGTATTTT
NA,TRBJ1-1,TRBV19,NA,CASRTGPSNTEAFF,TGTGCCAGTAGGACAGGCCCATCGAACACTGAAGCTTTCTTT
TRBD1,TRBJ2-2,TRBV6-5,NA,CLTPDRRSNTGELFF,TGCCTAACACCGGACAGGAGGTCGAACACCGGGGAGCTGTTTTTT
TRBD1,TRBJ1-2,TRBV9,NA,CASSGTGTALYGYTF,TGTGCCAGCAGCGGTACAGGGACAGCCCTCTATGGCTACACCTTC
TRBD1,TRBJ1-5,TRBV2,NA,CASSDPGGENQPQHF,TGTGCCAGCAGTGATCCAGGGGGAGAAAATCAGCCCCAGCATTTT
TRBD1,TRBJ1-5,TRBV29-1,NA,CSVLGTGASNQPQHF,TGCAGCGTTTTAGGGACAGGGGCCTCGAATCAGCCCCAGCATTTT
NA,TRBJ2-7,TRBV19,NA,CATRIPRSGEQYF,TGTGCCACTAGAATTCCTCGAAGCGGAGAGCAGTACTTC
TRBD1,TRBJ2-1,TRBV9,NA,CASSPRTGNEQFF,TGTGCCAGCAGCCCCCGGACAGGCAATGAGCAGTTCTTC
TRBD1,TRBJ1-6,TRBV30,few,CAWSVGQGSSPLHF,TGTGCCTGGAGTGTAGGACAGGGGAGTTCACCCCTCCACTTT
NA,TRBJ2-3,TRBV19,once,CASSIYLRGTDTQYF,TGTGCCAGTAGTATCTACCTGCGAGGGACAGATACGCAGTATTTT
TRBD2,TRBJ2-2,TRBV25-1,NA,CASSTPGGQTGELFF,TGTGCCAGCAGCACACCGGGGGGGCAGACCGGGGAGCTGTTTTTT
NA,TRBJ1-5,TRBV3-1/TRBV3-2,NA,CASSQGLGGQPQHF,TGTGCCAGCAGCCAAGGGTTAGGGGGTCAGCCCCAGCATTTT
TRBD1,TRBJ2-1,TRBV18,NA,CASSQGEGSYNEQFF,TGTGCCAGCTCCCAGGGGGAAGGCTCCTACAATGAGCAGTTCTTC
NA,TRBJ1-3,TRBV25-1,NA,CASRDSTGSDRGNTIYF,TGTGCCAGCAGAGACAGTACAGGGTCAGATCGGGGAAACACCATATATTTT
NA,TRBJ2-5,TRBV5-1,NA,CASSFAGTPQETQYF,TGCGCCAGCAGCTTCGCCGGGACACCCCAAGAGACCCAGTACTTC
NA,TRBJ1-5,TRBV7-9,NA,CASSLSAGYDGNQPQHF,TGTGCCAGCAGCTTATCTGCGGGGTACGATGGCAATCAGCCCCAGCATTTT
NA,TRBJ2-7,TRBV6-2/TRBV6-3,NA,CASSRGTDHTYEQYF,TGTGCCAGCAGCCGCGGGACGGACCACACCTACGAGCAGTACTTC
NA,TRBJ1-1,TRBV11-2,NA,CASSLGRNRRAEAFF,TGTGCCAGCAGCTTAGGGAGGAACCGGCGGGCTGAAGCTTTCTTT
NA,TRBJ1-2,TRBV5-4,NA,CASSLDTNGYTF,TGTGCCAGCAGCTTGGACACGAATGGCTACACCTTC
NA,TRBJ1-3,TRBV29-1,NA,CSVVLGARSGNTIYF,TGCAGCGTTGTATTGGGGGCTAGGTCGGGAAACACCATATATTTT
NA,TRBJ2-2,TRBV7-3,NA,CASSTQGTNTGELFF,TGTGCCAGCAGCACTCAGGGGACGAACACCGGGGAGCTGTTTTTT
TRBD1,TRBJ2-3,TRBV28,once,CASSSPTGGKADTQYF,TGTGCCAGCAGTTCGCCGACAGGGGGCAAGGCAGATACGCAGTATTTT
NA,TRBJ1-3,TRBV9,few,CASSVRASGNTIYF,TGTGCCAGCAGCGTTCGCGCCTCTGGAAACACCATATATTTT
NA,TRBJ2-6,TRBV28,once,CASRAGSFSGANVLTF,TGTGCCAGCAGAGCAGGGTCATTCTCTGGGGCCAACGTCCTGACTTTC
TRBD2,TRBJ2-3,TRBV7-3,NA,CASSSTSGSRADTQYF,TGTGCCAGCAGCTCAACTAGCGGGAGTCGGGCAGATACGCAGTATTTT
NA,TRBJ1-6,TRBV30,NA,CAWSVQRGPLHF,TGTGCCTGGAGTGTACAGCGGGGACCCCTCCACTTT
NA,TRBJ2-5,TRBV5-1,NA,CASSLAGGETQYF,TGCGCCAGCAGCTTGGCCGGGGGAGAGACCCAGTACTTC
NA,TRBJ1-3,TRBV9,NA,CASSPPGGSGNTIYF,TGTGCCAGCAGCCCCCCGGGGGGCTCTGGAAACACCATATATTTT
NA,TRBJ1-2,TRBV6-5,NA,CASSYTGYGYTF,TGTGCCAGCAGTTATACAGGATATGGCTACACCTTC
TRBD1,TRBJ2-2,TRBV27,NA,CASSSGQRIGELFF,TGTGCCAGCAGTTCGGGACAGAGAATTGGGGAGCTGTTTTTT
TRBD2,TRBJ2-5,TRBV19,NA,CATRTGGQETQYF,TGTGCCACTAGGACGGGAGGGCAAGAGACCCAGTACTTC
NA,TRBJ1-1,TRBV4-2,few,CASSQELRPRRNTEAFF,TGTGCCAGCAGCCAAGAACTACGGCCCAGACGGAACACTGAAGCTTTCTTT
TRBD1,TRBJ1-2,TRBV28,NA,CASSLWQGAGGYTF,TGTGCCAGCAGTTTATGGCAGGGGGCCGGAGGCTACACCTTC
NA,TRBJ1-3,TRBV6-6,NA,CASSYSTGGSGNTIYF,TGTGCCAGCAGTTACTCGACAGGAGGCTCTGGAAACACCATATATTTT
NA,TRBJ2-7,TRBV6-5,NA,CASSHQGYEQYF,TGTGCCAGCAGTCACCAGGGTTACGAGCAGTACTTC
TRBD1,TRBJ2-7,TRBV4-2,NA,CASSQGPGQAYEQYF,TGTGCCAGCAGCCAAGGCCCGGGACAGGCTTACGAGCAGTACTTC
NA,TRBJ1-5,TRBV12-3/TRBV12-4,NA,CASSFQDDQPQHF,TGTGCCAGCAGTTTTCAGGATGACCAGCCCCAGCATTTT
TRBD1,TRBJ1-1,TRBV5-8,NA,CASSSSQHRGGNTEAFF,TGTGCCAGCAGCTCCTCGCAACACAGGGGGGGGAACACTGAAGCTTTCTTT
NA,TRBJ1-3,TRBV7-2,NA,CASSLDFSGNTIYF,TGTGCCAGCAGCTTAGACTTCTCTGGAAACACCATATATTTT
NA,TRBJ1-2,TRBV30,NA,CAWSVGLSEGYGYTF,TGTGCCTGGAGTGTAGGGCTTTCAGAGGGCTATGGCTACACCTTC
TRBD2,TRBJ2-7,TRBV29-1,NA,CSVELAVTYEQYF,TGCAGCGTTGAACTAGCGGTTACCTACGAGCAGTACTTC
NA,TRBJ2-7,TRBV7-2,NA,CASSLVSRGEQYF,TGTGCCAGCAGCTTAGTGTCAAGGGGCGAGCAGTACTTC
TRBD1,TRBJ1-5,TRBV24-1,NA,CATSDSQGGQPQHF,TGTGCCACCAGTGATTCACAGGGGGGTCAGCCCCAGCATTTT